These T cell receptor beta chains were read from a single sample in a study of cytomegalovirus exposure and HLA in healthy donors. The table came from immunoSEQ multiplex PCR; TCRdb's copy has only in-frame clones and leaves some out. Of some 140,000 clones listed, more than 70% were seen once; the top ten hold 1% to 1.5%. The specimen sequenced was PBMCs. These receptor sequences come from a male donor in good health and CMV-seropositive. The CDR3 runs from the conserved cysteine through the conserved F or W.

TRBV27,CASSLYGGGQGYQPQHF
TRBV27,CASSFADDTEAFF
TRBV6-6,CASRPRGGIYGYTF
TRBV7-2,CASSSLGGHSSYNEQFF
TRBV30,CAWSTPQGWNTEAFF
TRBV18,CASSPRDKETQYF
TRBV7-2,CASSLARQNQPQHF
TRBV5-6,CASSFGDSSYEQYF
TRBV7-7,CASSSSGRSTDTQYF
TRBV25-1,CASSEFRAGANVLTF
TRBV5-1,CASDRGRTEAFF
TRBV9,CASSPWEGSTEAFF
TRBV7-6,CASSVLAGGWETQYF
TRBV28,CASSWTITTYEQYF
TRBV7-2,CASSYAHSPLHF
TRBV5-4,CASSLVGRGNTGELFF
TRBV6-4,CASSDTDKNTEAFF
TRBV5-8,CASSPYQGDTQYF
TRBV2,CASSLLAGESYEQYF
TRBV7-3,CASSLISGGASYNEQFF
TRBV19,CASSIESSLLNTGELFF
TRBV7-6,CASSGSSYEQYF
TRBV19,CASSLTSGGREYF
TRBV7-3,CASSHDSFHEQYF
TRBV7-2,CASSLYLGLAGGEQFF
TRBV7-3,CASSLSGAAPQETQYF
TRBV6-1,CASSEGGAYGYTF
TRBV2,CASSGAGGRNQPQHF
TRBV2,CASSGQGPYEQYF
TRBV12-5,CASGLRLAGVFEQFF
TRBV28,CASRQRTVSPLHF
TRBV10-3,CATLADQNTEAFF
TRBV5-1,CASSFNLAGPYEQYF